Shown below are 30 T cell receptor beta chains from a single sample sequenced in a study of blood T cell repertoires in COVID-19. Clones were sequenced by immunoSEQ multiplex PCR, and TCRdb holds only the in-frame ones, with some missing. The table lists 70,000 to 90,000 clones, roughly 77% of them singletons. Input material: peripheral blood. The receptors stem from a human donor in a cohort sampled during active COVID-19.

This rearrangement joins TRBV19 to TRBJ1-2; D remains ambiguous. The length of the CDR3 is 11 residues. Trimming stripped 3 bases from V and 8 bases from J, with 7 bases between. Germline V gene sequence: CDR1 LNHDA, CDR2 SQIVND (reference sequence). CDR3 amino acids: CASSMGRGYTF. As DNA, the CDR3 is TGTGCCAGTAGTATGGGGAGAGGCTACACCTTC.

V gene TRBV7-8 combines with J gene TRBJ2-1, with D possibly TRBD2 on 6 matching bases. With 4 bases removed from V and 3 bases from J, the gap between germline ends came to 13 bases. The CDR3 length is 15 residues. Germline loops: CDR1 SGHVS, CDR2 FQNEAQ. Written as DNA, the CDR3 is TGTGCCAGCAGCTCTTCTAGCGCTAGCTACAATGAGCAGTTCTTC. Translation gives CASSSSSASYNEQFF.

The chain recombines TRBV9 with TRBJ2-5, with D unclear. The CDR3 is 14 amino acids. The V end was cut by 0 bases, the J end by 4 bases, with 10 bases between. CDR1 and CDR2 from the germline V gene are SGDLS and YYNGEE. This CDR3 is CASSVGQARETQYF. In DNA form, the CDR3 reads TGTGCCAGCAGCGTAGGGCAGGCCCGAGAGACCCAGTACTTC. Full variable domain (rest looked up from reference TRBV9 and TRBJ2-5): DSGVTQTPKHLITATGQRVTLRCSPRSGDLSVYWYQQSLDQGLQFLIQYYNGEERAKGNILERFSAQQFPDLHSELNLSSLELGDSALYFCASSVGQARETQYFGPGTRLLVL.

This clone was counted once. The chain uses TRBV23-1 and TRBJ1-5; 7 positions agree with TRBD1. Being an ORF, TRBV23-1 has a function that is uncertain. The CDR3 spans 19 residues. The trim removed 0 bases at V and 0 bases at J, leaving 11 bases unmatched. CDR3 loop: CASSQSANSQGISNQPQHF. The DNA for the CDR3 is TGCGCCAGCAGTCAATCCGCTAACTCACAGGGGATTAGCAATCAGCCCCAGCATTTT.

The chain combines TRBV7-2 with TRBJ1-3; no definite D call. The CDR3 spans 16 residues. Germline CDR1 SGHTA, CDR2 FQGNSA. Trimming left V 4 bases short and J 0 bases short, with 13 bases between. The CDR3 spells CASSSTAGGSGNTIYF. CDR3 nucleotides: TGTGCCAGCAGCTCCACGGCGGGAGGCTCTGGAAACACCATATATTTT.

V usage is TRBV19 and J usage is TRBJ1-1; no definite D call. Germline CDR1 and CDR2: LNHDA and SQIVND (reference sequence). Trimming left V 5 bases short and J 3 bases short, with 10 bases between. CDR3 length: 13 amino acids. The CDR3, as DNA: TGTGCCAGTAGTGCGGGTTGGGACACTGAAGCTTTCTTT. Encoded protein: CASSAGWDTEAFF.

Regarding this clone: This same CDR3 is encoded by further DNA sequences in the sample. The genes are TRBV6-2 or TRBV6-3 and TRBJ2-5; D is possibly TRBD2 (5 bases). Germline V gene sequence: CDR1 MNHEY, CDR2 SVGEGT. V gave up 1 base and J gave up 5 bases, with 11 bases separating them. The CDR3 is made up of 14 amino acids. The CDR3 sequence is CASSYLRPGETQYF. The CDR3 nucleotides are TGTGCCAGCAGTTACTTACGTCCGGGGGAGACCCAGTACTTC.

The rearrangement joins TRBV18 to TRBJ2-1, with D possibly TRBD2 on 6 matching bases. CDR1 is KGHSH, CDR2 LQKENI, per germline. The CDR3 runs to 15 residues. V was shortened by 2 bases and J by 4 bases, with 12 bases between the two germline ends. The CDR3 bases are TGTGCCAGCTCACCAAGAGATGGGGGGTACAATGAGCAGTTCTTC. Residues: CASSPRDGGYNEQFF.

V usage is TRBV10-2 and J usage is TRBJ2-2; D is unclear. This CDR3 spans 12 amino acids. V was clipped by 5 bases and J by 4 bases, with 5 bases between them. Per germline, CDR1 WSHSY and CDR2 SAAADI. The CDR3 spells CASSYSTGELFF. CDR3 sequence (DNA): TGCGCCAGCAGTTACAGCACCGGGGAGCTGTTTTTT.

The chain recombines TRBV7-8 with TRBJ1-1, with D uncertain. This CDR3 has 14 amino acids. Germline CDR1 reads SGHVS; CDR2 reads FQNEAQ. V lost 4 bases, J lost 4 bases, and 13 bases lay in between. In DNA, the CDR3 is TGTGCCAGCAGCTCTCTAACCTCTGGCACTGAAGCTTTCTTT. Residues: CASSSLTSGTEAFF.

This chain connects TRBV19 to TRBJ2-5, with TRBD2 matching 9 bases. This CDR3 is built from 13 residues. The germline CDR1 and CDR2 sequences are LNHDA and SQIVND (reference sequence). The ends lost 7 bases at V and 5 bases at J; junction bases unmatched: 5. The DNA of the CDR3 is TGTGCCAGTACTCATGCGGGGGGGGAGACCCAGTACTTC. It is translated as CASTHAGGETQYF.

The table lists this clone with a few counts. This rearrangement joins TRBV7-2 to TRBJ2-1, with TRBD2 as a possible D gene (6 bases). Germline CDR1 is SGHTA and CDR2 is FQGNSA. This CDR3 region has 16 residues. The V end lost 2 bases, the J end lost 3 bases, and 14 bases lay between the germline ends. The CDR3 here is CASSLFEGGDYNEQFF. The CDR3 nucleotides read TGTGCCAGCAGCTTATTTGAGGGAGGAGACTACAATGAGCAGTTCTTC.

V gene TRBV23-1 combines with J gene TRBJ2-7, with a possible D match to TRBD1 (6 bases). TRBV23-1 is identified as an open reading frame with a role that is uncertain. The CDR3 totals 13 residues. V shed 10 bases and J shed 3 bases, with 16 bases lying between them. The CDR3 DNA is TGCGCCAACAAGTCGGACAGACGCTACGAGCAGTACTTC. It yields the protein CANKSDRRYEQYF.

J is TRBJ2-7 and V is TRBV6-5; maybe TRBD2 (6 bases). CDR3 length: 15 residues. The germline V gene has CDR1 MNHEY and CDR2 SVGAGI. The germline V and J ends were trimmed by 5 bases and 2 bases, with 16 bases remaining between them. The chain's CDR3 is CASSSEGWGAYEQYF. Here the CDR3 DNA reads TGTGCCAGCAGTAGCGAGGGTTGGGGGGCCTACGAGCAGTACTTC.

The chain has TRBV19 and TRBJ2-5; D is possibly TRBD2 (5 bases). Per germline, CDR1 LNHDA and CDR2 SQIVND (reference sequence). CDR3 size: 16 residues. V shed 3 bases and J shed 3 bases, with 17 bases lying between them. CDR3 amino acids: CASSMGDVWGKETQYF. CDR3 nucleotides: TGTGCCAGTAGTATGGGAGATGTGTGGGGTAAAGAGACCCAGTACTTC.

V and J are TRBV7-9 and TRBJ2-5; the match to TRBD1 covers 7 bases. With V trimmed by 4 bases and J by 5 bases, 7 bases remained unmatched. The CDR3 totals 14 residues. CDR1 is SEHNR and CDR2 is FQNEAQ in the germline V gene (reference sequence). CDR3 bases: TGTGCCAGCAGCTCTGACAGGGAAGGGGAGACCCAGTACTTC. This gives the protein CASSSDREGETQYF.

The chain recombines TRBV5-1 with TRBJ2-2, with 7 bases matching TRBD1. The CDR3 covers 13 residues. The V gene end was trimmed by 5 bases and the J gene end by 5 bases; junction bases not matched to a gene: 3. Germline V gene lookup returns CDR1 SGHRS and CDR2 YFSETQ. The CDR3 nucleotides read TGCGCCAGCAGGACAGGGTTTACCGGGGAGCTGTTTTTT. Residues: CASRTGFTGELFF.

The chain employs TRBV5-4 and TRBJ2-1; 9 positions match TRBD2. Germline V CDR1 and CDR2: SGHNT, YYREEE (reference sequence). This CDR3 has 15 amino acids. V trimming: 4 bases; J trimming: 8 bases; junction bases outside the gene matches: 10. This chain's CDR3 is CASSSGGKRVDEQFF. The CDR3 nucleotides read TGTGCCAGCAGCAGCGGGGGGAAACGGGTCGATGAGCAGTTCTTC.

This clone was detected a few times. The chain joins TRBV7-2 to TRBJ2-2, with 7 bases fitting TRBD1. The CDR3 has 16 residues. From germline, CDR1 is SGHTA and CDR2 FQGNSA. After removal of 5 bases from V and 1 base from J, the junction contained 7 bases not matched to a gene. CDR3 bases: TGTGCCAGCAGCCCCAGAGACAGGGAGAACACCGGGGAGCTGTTTTTT. Translated: CASSPRDRENTGELFF.

J is TRBJ1-1 and V is TRBV6-1; D gene ambiguous. Trimming stripped 1 base from V and 2 bases from J, with 11 bases between. Germline V gives CDR1 MNHNS, CDR2 SASEGT. The CDR3 is made up of 15 amino acids. The CDR3 DNA reads TGTGCCAGCAGTGAAGGGGTCGCGGCCAACACTGAAGCTTTCTTT. Protein product: CASSEGVAANTEAFF.

This rearrangement joins TRBV15 to TRBJ2-7, with 9 bases that match TRBD2. Unmatched junction bases numbered 8, after V lost 3 bases and J lost 2 bases. The CDR3 covers 16 residues. Germline V gene data show CDR1 as LNHNV and CDR2 as YYDKDF (reference sequence). CDR3 coding DNA: TGTGCCACCAGCAGGGGACTAGCAGCACTACCCTACGAGCAGTACTTC. Residues: CATSRGLAALPYEQYF.

This clone was seen a few times. V usage is TRBV27 and J usage is TRBJ1-5; no firm D call. Trimming shortened V by 8 bases and J by 5 bases, and 10 bases separated the two germline ends. In germline, CDR1 is MNHEY, CDR2 SMNVEV (reference sequence). The CDR3 length is 12 residues. The CDR3 DNA reads as TGTGCCAGCGGCGGGCAGTATCAGCCCCAGCATTTT. Protein: CASGGQYQPQHF.

V usage is TRBV2 and J usage is TRBJ2-5, with 8 bases matching TRBD1. The CDR3 is made up of 14 amino acids. Germline V lookup: CDR1 SNHLY, CDR2 FYNNEI. After removal of 6 bases from V and 1 base from J, the junction contained 4 bases not matched to a gene. The CDR3 nucleotides read TGTGCCAGCAGCCCACAGGGGGTCCAAGAGACCCAGTACTTC. It yields the protein CASSPQGVQETQYF.

The chain uses TRBV28 and TRBJ1-4; D gene unclear. V was pared by 6 bases and J by 0 bases, with 8 bases between. This CDR3 region has 14 residues. CDR1 and CDR2 (germline): MDHEN, SYDVKM. The CDR3 nucleotides are TGTGCCAGCAGAACTGATGCAACTAATGAAAAACTGTTTTTT. This sequence encodes CASRTDATNEKLFF.

The J gene is TRBJ2-5, the V gene TRBV5-4, with D possibly being TRBD1 (5 bases). The germline V gene encodes CDR1 SGHNT and CDR2 YYREEE (reference sequence). The CDR3 has 13 amino acids. Trimming took off 4 bases at V and 4 bases at J, with 11 bases between the two ends. CDR3 sequence (DNA): TGTGCCAGCAGCGCGACCCAGGGAGAGACCCAGTACTTC. It codes for CASSATQGETQYF. Full variable domain (missing parts from reference TRBV5-4 and TRBJ2-5): ETGVTQSPTHLIKTRGQQVTLRCSSQSGHNTVSWYQQALGQGPQFIFQYYREEENGRGNFPPRFSGLQFPNYSSELNVNALELDDSALYLCASSATQGETQYFGPGTRLLVL.

This sequence joins TRBV18 and TRBJ2-5, with TRBD2 matching 13 bases. The germline V gene encodes CDR1 KGHSH and CDR2 LQKENI. There are 18 residues in the CDR3. Trimming at V came to 3 bases and at J to 1 base, leaving 8 bases not matched to a gene. CDR3 bases: TGTGCCAGCTCACCTACGGGACTAGCGGGGAAGGGCCAAGAGACCCAGTACTTC. It specifies CASSPTGLAGKGQETQYF.

V and J are TRBV5-1 and TRBJ1-2; 7 bases fit TRBD1. CDR3 length equals 14 residues. V lost 5 bases, J lost 8 bases, and 12 bases stayed unmatched. Germline V CDR1 and CDR2: SGHRS, YFSETQ. The CDR3 is CASRDGAGGRGYTF. CDR3 sequence (DNA): TGCGCCAGCAGAGATGGGGCAGGGGGGCGCGGCTACACCTTC.

This rearrangement joins TRBV10-1 to TRBJ2-2; the match to TRBD2 covers 10 bases. The ends lost 6 bases at V and 0 bases at J; junction bases unmatched: 4. CDR1 and CDR2 from the germline V gene are WNHNN and SYGVQD (reference sequence). CDR3 length: 16 amino acids. The CDR3 is CASRTGTSANTGELFF. Here the CDR3 DNA reads TGCGCCAGCAGAACGGGGACTAGCGCGAACACCGGGGAGCTGTTTTTT.

The chain combines TRBV7-9 with TRBJ2-1; 11 bases line up with TRBD2. This CDR3 contains 15 residues. CDR1 and CDR2 from the germline V gene are SEHNR and FQNEAQ (reference sequence). V dropped 7 bases and J dropped 9; count of bases not matched to a gene: 11. CDR3 region: CASTQLAGGSGEQFF. As DNA, the CDR3 is TGTGCCAGCACCCAGCTAGCGGGAGGTTCAGGTGAGCAGTTCTTC.

This clone was seen once. This rearrangement joins TRBV5-4 to TRBJ2-1, with D perhaps matching TRBD1 (5 bases). Per the germline V gene, CDR1 is SGHNT and CDR2 is YYREEE (reference sequence). The CDR3 runs 15 residues. The V gene lost 4 bases and the J gene lost 1 base, with 12 bases spanning the gap. The CDR3 coding sequence is TGTGCCAGCAGCGTCCAGTCAGGGTCCTACAATGAGCAGTTCTTC. This sequence encodes CASSVQSGSYNEQFF.